Shown below are 3 T cell receptor beta chains from a single sample sequenced in a study of cytomegalovirus exposure and HLA in healthy donors. The table came from immunoSEQ multiplex PCR; TCRdb's copy has only in-frame clones and leaves some out. The repertoire includes 120,000 to 150,000 clones, 90% to 95% of them detected once, and about 0.65% sits in the top ten. The sequenced material came from PBMCs. These receptors were taken from a man between 18 and 35 years old in good health and CMV-seronegative.

This clone occurred once. The J gene is TRBJ2-7, the V gene TRBV19; 11 positions match TRBD1. Unmatched junction bases numbered 4, after V lost 1 base and J lost 2 bases. The length of the CDR3 is 16 residues. Germline-derived CDR1 and CDR2 are LNHDA and SQIVND (reference sequence). CDR3 in DNA: TGTGCCAGTAGTATAGGTGGACAGGGGGCCACCTACGAGCAGTACTTC. This translates into CASSIGGQGATYEQYF.

The CDR3 protein is CASSLSRAGGRPEWGETQYF. The CDR3 bases are TGTGCCAGCAGTTTATCTCGGGCAGGGGGTCGCCCGGAGTGGGGGGAGACCCAGTACTTC. This chain joins TRBV27 and TRBJ2-5; 7 nucleotides align to TRBD1. Germline loops: CDR1 MNHEY, CDR2 SMNVEV (reference sequence). V lost 0 bases, J lost 5 bases, and 21 bases stayed unmatched. The CDR3 sequence is 20 residues long.

The chain links TRBV7-3 to TRBJ1-1; D not certain. The CDR3 covers 13 residues. Between the trimmed V and J ends, which lost 2 bases and 1 base, there was a span of 5 bases. CDR1 is SGHTA, CDR2 FQGTGA, per germline. Here the CDR3 DNA reads TGTGCCAGCAGCTTATATCGGAACACTGAAGCTTTCTTT. This codes for CASSLYRNTEAFF.